The present T cell receptor (beta chain) was sequenced within a study of T cell repertoires in cytomegalovirus infection. Findings of the study overall: Clonotypes of TCR beta that were HLA-C-restricted and CMV-specific dominated the ex vivo response.

One entry per CDR3 protein, called by TCRdb with MiXCR from the reads. The table records about 310,000 distinct CDR3 sequences, 20% to 25% of them present only once. About this clonotype itself: What it recognizes is unknown.

This CDR3 is 15 amino acids long. Trimming stripped 6 bases from V and 1 base from J, with 15 bases between. CDR1 is KGHSH and CDR2 is LQKENI in the germline V gene. The clonotype comes from a human donor in good health (CMV status not recorded). Some clones in this sample may be carry-over from other donors' samples. Sequenced here: cultured PBMCs, sampled from culture after CMV antigen stimulation. This sequence joins TRBV18 and TRBJ1-2; maybe TRBD1 (5 bases). CDR3 sequence: CASSARGHLNYGYTF. CDR3 DNA: TGTGCCAGCTCCGCACGGGGCCACCTTAACTATGGCTACACCTTC. Based on the CDR3 plus reference TRBV18 and TRBJ1-2, the full variable domain is NAGVMQNPRHLVRRRGQEARLRCSPMKGHSHVYWYRQLPEEGLKFMVYLQKENIIDESGMPKERFSAEFPKEGPSILRIQQVVRGDSAAYFCASSARGHLNYGYTFGSGTRLTVV.